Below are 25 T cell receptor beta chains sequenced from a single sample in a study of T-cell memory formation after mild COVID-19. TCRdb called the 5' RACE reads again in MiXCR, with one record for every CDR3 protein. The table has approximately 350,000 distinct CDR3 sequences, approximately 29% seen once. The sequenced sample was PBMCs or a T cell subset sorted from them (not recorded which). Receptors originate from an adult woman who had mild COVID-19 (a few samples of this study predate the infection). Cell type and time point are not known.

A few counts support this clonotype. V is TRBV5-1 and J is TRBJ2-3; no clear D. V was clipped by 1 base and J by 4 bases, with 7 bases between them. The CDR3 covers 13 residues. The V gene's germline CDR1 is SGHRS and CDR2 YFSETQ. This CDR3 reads CASSLTFADTQYF. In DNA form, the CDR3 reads TGCGCCAGCAGCTTGACGTTCGCAGATACGCAGTATTTT.

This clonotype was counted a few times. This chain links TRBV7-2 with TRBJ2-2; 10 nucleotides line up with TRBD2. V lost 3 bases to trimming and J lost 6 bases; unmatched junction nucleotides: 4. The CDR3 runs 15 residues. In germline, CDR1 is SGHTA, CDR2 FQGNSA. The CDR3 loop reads CASSFPLAGAGELFF. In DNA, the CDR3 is TGTGCCAGCAGCTTTCCGCTAGCGGGAGCCGGGGAGCTGTTTTTT. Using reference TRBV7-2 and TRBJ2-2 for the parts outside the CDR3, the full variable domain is GAGVSQSPSNKVTEKGKDVELRCDPISGHTALYWYRQSLGQGLEFLIYFQGNSAPDKSGLPSDRFSAERTGGSVSTLTIQRTQQEDSAVYLCASSFPLAGAGELFFGEGSRLTVL.

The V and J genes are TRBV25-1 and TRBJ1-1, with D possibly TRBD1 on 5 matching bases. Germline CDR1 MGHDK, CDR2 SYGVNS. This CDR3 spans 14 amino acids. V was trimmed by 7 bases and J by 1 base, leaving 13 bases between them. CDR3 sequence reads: CASNPGGPNTEAFF. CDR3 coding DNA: TGTGCCAGCAACCCCGGGGGTCCGAACACTGAAGCTTTCTTT.

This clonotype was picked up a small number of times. The CDR3 sequence: CASTRLAFQETQYF. As DNA, the CDR3 is TGTGCCAGCACCCGACTAGCATTCCAAGAGACCCAGTACTTC. V usage is TRBV12-3 or TRBV12-4 and J usage is TRBJ2-5; 7 bases agree with TRBD2. This CDR3 region has 14 residues. V shed 7 bases, J shed 1 base, and the junction held 6 bases outside the gene matches.

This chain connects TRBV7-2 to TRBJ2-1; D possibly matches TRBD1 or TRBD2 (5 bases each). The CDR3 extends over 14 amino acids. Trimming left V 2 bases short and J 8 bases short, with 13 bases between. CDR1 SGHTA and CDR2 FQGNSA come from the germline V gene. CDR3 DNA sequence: TGTGCCAGCAGCTTAAGGTTAATGGGGGATGAGCAGTTCTTC. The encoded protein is CASSLRLMGDEQFF.

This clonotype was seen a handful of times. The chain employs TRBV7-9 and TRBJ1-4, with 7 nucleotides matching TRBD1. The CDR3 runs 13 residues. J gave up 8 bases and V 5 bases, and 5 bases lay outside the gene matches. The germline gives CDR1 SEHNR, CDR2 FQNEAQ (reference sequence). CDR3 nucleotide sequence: TGTGCCAGCAGCCGCCCCAGGGGGGAAAAACTGTTTTTT. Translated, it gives CASSRPRGEKLFF.

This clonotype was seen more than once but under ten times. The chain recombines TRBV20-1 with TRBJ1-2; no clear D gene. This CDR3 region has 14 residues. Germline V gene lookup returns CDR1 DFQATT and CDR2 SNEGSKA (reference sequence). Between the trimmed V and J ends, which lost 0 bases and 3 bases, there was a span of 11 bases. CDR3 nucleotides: TGCAGTGCTAGAGATAACGCTCACTACTATGGCTACACCTTC. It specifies CSARDNAHYYGYTF.

CDR3: CASSSLGQGITGELFF. The CDR3 bases are TGTGCCAGCAGCAGCCTCGGACAGGGGATCACCGGGGAGCTGTTTTTT. This chain connects TRBV6-6 to TRBJ2-2; 9 bases agree with TRBD1. V shed 6 bases and J 4 bases; nucleotides not matched to a gene: 9. Germline CDR1 MNHNY, CDR2 SVGAGI (reference sequence). The CDR3 is made up of 16 amino acids.

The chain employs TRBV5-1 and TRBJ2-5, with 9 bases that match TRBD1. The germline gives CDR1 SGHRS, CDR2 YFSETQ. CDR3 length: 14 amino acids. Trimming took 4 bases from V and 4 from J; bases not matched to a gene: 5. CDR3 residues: CASSPRTGVETQYF. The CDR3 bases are TGCGCCAGCAGCCCACGGACAGGGGTAGAGACCCAGTACTTC.

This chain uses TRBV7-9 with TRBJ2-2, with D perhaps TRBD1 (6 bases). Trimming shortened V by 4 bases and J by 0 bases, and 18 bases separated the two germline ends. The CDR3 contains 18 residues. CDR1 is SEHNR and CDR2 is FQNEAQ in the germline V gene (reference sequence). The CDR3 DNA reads TGTGCCAGCAGCTCTACAAACTGGACAGAACCGAACACCGGGGAGCTGTTTTTT. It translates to CASSSTNWTEPNTGELFF.

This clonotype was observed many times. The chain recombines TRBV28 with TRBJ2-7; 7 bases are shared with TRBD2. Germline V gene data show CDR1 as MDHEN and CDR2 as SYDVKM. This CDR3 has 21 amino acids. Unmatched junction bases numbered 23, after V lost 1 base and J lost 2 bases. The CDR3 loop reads CASSLLRVTSQPGLQTYEQYF. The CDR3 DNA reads TGTGCCAGCAGTTTATTAAGAGTGACTAGCCAACCGGGGCTCCAAACCTACGAGCAGTACTTC.

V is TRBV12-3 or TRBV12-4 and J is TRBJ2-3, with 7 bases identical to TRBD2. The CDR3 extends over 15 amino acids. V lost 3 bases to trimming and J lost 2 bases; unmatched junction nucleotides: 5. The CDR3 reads CASSLSSGHTDTQYF. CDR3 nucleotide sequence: TGTGCCAGCAGTTTGTCTAGCGGTCACACAGATACGCAGTATTTT.

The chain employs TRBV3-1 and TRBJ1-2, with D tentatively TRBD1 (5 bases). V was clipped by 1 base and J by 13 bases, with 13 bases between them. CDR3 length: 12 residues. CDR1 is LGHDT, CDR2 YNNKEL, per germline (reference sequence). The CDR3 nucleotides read TGTGCCAGCAGCCAAGCGGCCGACAGATCCACCTTC. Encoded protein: CASSQAADRSTF.

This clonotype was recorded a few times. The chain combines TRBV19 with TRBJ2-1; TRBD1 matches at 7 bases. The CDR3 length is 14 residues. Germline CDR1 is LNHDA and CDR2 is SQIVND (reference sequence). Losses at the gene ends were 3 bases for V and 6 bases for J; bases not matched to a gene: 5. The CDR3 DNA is TGTGCCAGTAGTATCAGGGGGAAGGTCAATGAGCAGTTCTTC. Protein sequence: CASSIRGKVNEQFF.

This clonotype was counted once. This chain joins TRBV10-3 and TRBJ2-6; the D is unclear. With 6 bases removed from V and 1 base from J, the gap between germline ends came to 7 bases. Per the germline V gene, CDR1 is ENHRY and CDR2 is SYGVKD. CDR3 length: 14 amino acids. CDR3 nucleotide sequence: TGTGCCATCAGGACGGCGTCTGGGGCCAACGTCCTGACTTTC. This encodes CAIRTASGANVLTF.

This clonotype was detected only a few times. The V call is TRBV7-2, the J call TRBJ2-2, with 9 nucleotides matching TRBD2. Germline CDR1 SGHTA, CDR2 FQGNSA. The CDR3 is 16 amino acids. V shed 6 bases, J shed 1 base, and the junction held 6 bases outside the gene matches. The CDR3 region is CASRLRSGGNTGELFF. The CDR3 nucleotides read TGTGCCAGCAGGTTGCGTAGCGGGGGGAACACCGGGGAGCTGTTTTTT.

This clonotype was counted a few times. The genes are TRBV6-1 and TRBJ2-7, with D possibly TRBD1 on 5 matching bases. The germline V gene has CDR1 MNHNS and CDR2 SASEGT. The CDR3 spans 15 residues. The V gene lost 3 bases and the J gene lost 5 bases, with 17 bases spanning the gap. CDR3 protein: CASSDRALSGDEQYF. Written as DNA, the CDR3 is TGTGCCAGCAGTGACAGGGCCCTATCTGGCGACGAGCAGTACTTC.

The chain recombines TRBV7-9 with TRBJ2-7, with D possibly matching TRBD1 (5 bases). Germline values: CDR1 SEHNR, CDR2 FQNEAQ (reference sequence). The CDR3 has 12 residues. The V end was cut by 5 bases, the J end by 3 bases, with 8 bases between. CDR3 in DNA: TGTGCCAGCAGCCGACAGCTCTACGAGCAGTACTTC. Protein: CASSRQLYEQYF.

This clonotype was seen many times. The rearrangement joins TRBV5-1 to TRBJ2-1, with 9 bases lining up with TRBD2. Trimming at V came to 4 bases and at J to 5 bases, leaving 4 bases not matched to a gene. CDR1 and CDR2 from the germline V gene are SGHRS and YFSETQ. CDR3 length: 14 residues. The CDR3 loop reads CASSISGGDNEQFF. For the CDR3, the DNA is TGCGCCAGCAGCATTAGCGGGGGAGACAATGAGCAGTTCTTC.

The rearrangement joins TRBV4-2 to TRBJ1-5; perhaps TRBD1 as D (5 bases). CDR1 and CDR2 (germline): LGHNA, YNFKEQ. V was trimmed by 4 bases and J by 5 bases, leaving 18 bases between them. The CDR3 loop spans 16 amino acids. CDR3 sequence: CASSLIPGTSHQPQHF. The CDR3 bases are TGTGCCAGCAGCCTTATTCCCGGGACCAGCCATCAGCCCCAGCATTTT.

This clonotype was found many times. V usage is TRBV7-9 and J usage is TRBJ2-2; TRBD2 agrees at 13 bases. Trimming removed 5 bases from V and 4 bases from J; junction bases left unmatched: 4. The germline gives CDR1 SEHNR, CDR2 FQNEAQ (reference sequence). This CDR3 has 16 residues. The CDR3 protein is CASSPGLAGITGELFF. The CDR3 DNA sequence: TGTGCCAGCAGCCCGGGACTAGCGGGAATCACCGGGGAGCTGTTTTTT. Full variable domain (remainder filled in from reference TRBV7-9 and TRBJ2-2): DTGVSQNPRHKITKRGQNVTFRCDPISEHNRLYWYRQTLGQGPEFLTYFQNEAQLEKSRLLSDRFSAERPKGSFSTLEIQRTEQGDSAMYLCASSPGLAGITGELFFGEGSRLTVL.

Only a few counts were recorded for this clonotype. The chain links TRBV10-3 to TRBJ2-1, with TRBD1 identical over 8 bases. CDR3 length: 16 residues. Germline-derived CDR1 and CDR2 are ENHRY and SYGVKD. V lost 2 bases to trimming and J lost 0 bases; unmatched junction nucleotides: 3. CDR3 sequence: CAISEGGTGSYNEQFF. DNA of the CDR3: TGTGCCATCAGTGAGGGTGGGACAGGCTCCTACAATGAGCAGTTCTTC.

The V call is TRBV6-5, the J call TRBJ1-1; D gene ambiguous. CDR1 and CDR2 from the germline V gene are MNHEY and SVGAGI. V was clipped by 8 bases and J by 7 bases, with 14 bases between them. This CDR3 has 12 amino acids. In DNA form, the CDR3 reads TGTGCCAGCGTAGGGCAGGCCAATGAAGCTTTCTTT. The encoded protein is CASVGQANEAFF.

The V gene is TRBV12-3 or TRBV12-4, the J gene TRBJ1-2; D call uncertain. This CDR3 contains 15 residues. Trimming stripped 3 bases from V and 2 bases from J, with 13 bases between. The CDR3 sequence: CASSFTGVANYGYTF. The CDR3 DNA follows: TGTGCCAGCAGTTTCACCGGAGTTGCGAACTATGGCTACACCTTC.

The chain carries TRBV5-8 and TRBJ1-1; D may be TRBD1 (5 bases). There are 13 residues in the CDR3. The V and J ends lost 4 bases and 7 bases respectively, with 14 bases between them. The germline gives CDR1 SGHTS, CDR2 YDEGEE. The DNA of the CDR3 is TGTGCCAGCAGCCTCCCTACGGGGGTTGAAGCTTTCTTT. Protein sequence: CASSLPTGVEAFF.